Sequencing of this T cell receptor (beta chain) was carried out in a study of CD8+CD57+ T cells in acquired aplastic anemia. The wider study: 3.2 ug was the average amount of DNA from sorted CD4+ and CD8+ cells.

Study-wide results and caveats: Common to patients and controls were 25 to 30 CD8+ CDR3 sequences.

The CDR3 has 11 amino acids. Germline CDR1 reads DFQATT; CDR2 reads SNEGSKA (reference sequence). Trimming left V 1 base short and J 6 bases short, with 7 bases between. As regards this clonotype: What it binds is unknown.

Sequencing involved patients with CD8+CD57+ cell expansion previously shown by flow cytometry. The study sampled blood from patients who had received no therapy. Genomic DNA, the template, was used for profiling of the TCR beta VDJ and CDR3. TCRdb re-derived calls from the reads in MiXCR, one entry per CDR3 protein. The sample shows approximately 180,000 distinct CDR3 sequences, 47% of them seen only once. Source material: sorted CD4+, CD8+, or CD8+CD57+ T cells (not recorded which) from PBMCs. The receptor was isolated from a human donor with aplastic anemia. The chain has TRBV20-1 and TRBJ2-7; D call uncertain. As DNA, the CDR3 is TGCAGTGCTAGAGGCCCGGGCGAGCAGTACTTC. Protein product: CSARGPGEQYF.